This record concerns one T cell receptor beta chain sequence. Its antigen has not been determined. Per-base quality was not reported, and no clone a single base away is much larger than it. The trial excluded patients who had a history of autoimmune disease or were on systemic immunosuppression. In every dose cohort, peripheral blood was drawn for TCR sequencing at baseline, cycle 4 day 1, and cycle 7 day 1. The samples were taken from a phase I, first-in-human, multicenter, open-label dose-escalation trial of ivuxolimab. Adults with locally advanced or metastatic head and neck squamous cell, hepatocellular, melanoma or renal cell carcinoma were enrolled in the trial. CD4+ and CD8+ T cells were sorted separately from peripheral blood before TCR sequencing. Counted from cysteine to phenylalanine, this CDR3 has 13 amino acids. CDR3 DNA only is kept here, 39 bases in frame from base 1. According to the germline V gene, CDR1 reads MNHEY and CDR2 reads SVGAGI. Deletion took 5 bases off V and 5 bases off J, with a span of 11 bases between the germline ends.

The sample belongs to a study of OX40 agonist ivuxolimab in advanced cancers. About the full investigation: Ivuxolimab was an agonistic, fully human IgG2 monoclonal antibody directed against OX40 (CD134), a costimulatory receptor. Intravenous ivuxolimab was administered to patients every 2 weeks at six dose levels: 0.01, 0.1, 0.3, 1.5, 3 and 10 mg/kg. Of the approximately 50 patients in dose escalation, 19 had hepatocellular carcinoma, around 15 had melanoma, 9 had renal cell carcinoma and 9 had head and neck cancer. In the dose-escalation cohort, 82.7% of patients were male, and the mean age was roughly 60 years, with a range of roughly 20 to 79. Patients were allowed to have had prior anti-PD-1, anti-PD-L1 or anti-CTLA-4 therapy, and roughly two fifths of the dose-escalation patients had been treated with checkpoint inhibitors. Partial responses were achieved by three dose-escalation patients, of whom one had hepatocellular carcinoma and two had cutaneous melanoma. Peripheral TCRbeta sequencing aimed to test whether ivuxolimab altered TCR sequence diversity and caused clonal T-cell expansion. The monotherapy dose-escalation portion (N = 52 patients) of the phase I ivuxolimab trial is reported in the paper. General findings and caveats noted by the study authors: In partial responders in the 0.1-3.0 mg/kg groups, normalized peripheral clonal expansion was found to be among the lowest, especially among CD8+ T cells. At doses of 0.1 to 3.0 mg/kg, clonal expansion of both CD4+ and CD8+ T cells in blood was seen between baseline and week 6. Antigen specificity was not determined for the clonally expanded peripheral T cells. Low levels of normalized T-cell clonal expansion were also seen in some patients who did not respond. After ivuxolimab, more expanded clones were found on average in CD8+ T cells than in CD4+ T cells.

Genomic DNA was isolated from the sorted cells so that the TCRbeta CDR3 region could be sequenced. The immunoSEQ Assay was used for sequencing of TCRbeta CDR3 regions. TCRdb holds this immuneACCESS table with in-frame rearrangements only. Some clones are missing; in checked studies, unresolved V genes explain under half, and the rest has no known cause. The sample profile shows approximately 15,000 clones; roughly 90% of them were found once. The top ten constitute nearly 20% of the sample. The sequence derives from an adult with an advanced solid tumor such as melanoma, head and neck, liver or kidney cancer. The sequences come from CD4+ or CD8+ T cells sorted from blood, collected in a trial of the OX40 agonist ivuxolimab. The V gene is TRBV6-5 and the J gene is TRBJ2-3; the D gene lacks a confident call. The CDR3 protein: CASSDTWGDTQYF. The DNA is TGTGCCAGCAGTGATACCTGGGGAGATACGCAGTATTTT.